This T cell receptor beta chain is drawn from a study of cytotoxic CD8 clonotypes in ibrutinib-treated CLL. Across the study: Patients: more than 10 relapsed/refractory, under 16 treatment-naive, some 18 IGHV unmutated. Responses: roughly 24 partial, 2 complete; after median around 64 months, roughly 14 stayed remitted, 12 progressed. Timing of response sample collection was a median around twelve months after treatment start, with a range of 6 to 36. Points from the study as a whole: Having risen at ibrutinib response, clonality had fallen back toward baseline by progression.

About this clone: Its antigen is unknown.

Clones were sequenced by immunoSEQ multiplex PCR, and TCRdb holds only the in-frame ones, with some missing. The table shows 250,000 to 350,000 clones, with approximately 76% occurring only once. Trimming cost V 3 bases and J 7 bases, with 9 bases left between them. This CDR3 is 12 amino acids long. Germline values: CDR1 LNHDA, CDR2 SQIVND (reference sequence). This receptor was taken from a human donor with chronic lymphocytic leukemia. Specimen: PBMCs, collected at disease progression, from a patient treated with ibrutinib. This sequence joins TRBV19 and TRBJ1-2; D is unresolved. CDR3 sequence: CASSIRGSGYTF. The CDR3 DNA is TGTGCCAGTAGTATCAGAGGGAGTGGCTACACCTTC.